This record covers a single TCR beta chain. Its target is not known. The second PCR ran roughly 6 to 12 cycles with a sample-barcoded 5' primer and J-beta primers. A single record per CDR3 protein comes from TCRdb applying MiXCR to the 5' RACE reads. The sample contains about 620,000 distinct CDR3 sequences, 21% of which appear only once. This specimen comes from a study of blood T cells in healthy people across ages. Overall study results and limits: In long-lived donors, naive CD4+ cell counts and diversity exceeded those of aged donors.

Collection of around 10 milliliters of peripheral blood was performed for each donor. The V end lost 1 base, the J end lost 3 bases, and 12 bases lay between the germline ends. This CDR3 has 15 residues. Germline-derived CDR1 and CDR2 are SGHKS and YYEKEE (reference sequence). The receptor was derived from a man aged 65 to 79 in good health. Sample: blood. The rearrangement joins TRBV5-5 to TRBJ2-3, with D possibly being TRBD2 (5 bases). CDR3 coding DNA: TGTGCCAGCAGCTTGAGTCAGAGAGGGACAGATACGCAGTATTTT. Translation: CASSLSQRGTDTQYF.